This passage covers 29 T cell receptor beta chains from one sample sequenced in a study of shared clonotypes between healthy human individuals. The naive CD8 population came from CD45RO-negative cells selected for CCR7, without terminally differentiated effector memory CD45RA+ cells. Method: immunoSEQ multiplex PCR; TCRdb's copy keeps in-frame clones and lacks some. The data contain around 1,900,000 clones, roughly 95% of them singletons. Input material: naive CD8+ T cells from PBMCs. These receptors came from a man aged 18 to 29 in good health. Some clones in this sample may be carry-over from other donors' samples.

This CDR3 is CASSEWEPLTDTQYF. The CDR3 coding sequence is TGTGCCAGCAGTGAATGGGAGCCGCTCACAGATACGCAGTATTTT. The chain employs TRBV6-1 and TRBJ2-3; tentative D call: TRBD2 (5 bases). The CDR3 extends over 15 amino acids. The germline V gene has CDR1 MNHNS and CDR2 SASEGT. V lost 2 bases and J lost 2, with 11 bases in between.

The gene calls are TRBV28 and TRBJ2-5; 8 bases fit TRBD2. The germline gives CDR1 MDHEN, CDR2 SYDVKM. The CDR3 has 15 amino acids. V shed 1 base, J shed 5 bases, and the junction held 6 bases outside the gene matches. DNA of the CDR3: TGTGCCAGCAGTTTATTAGCGGGGCGCGGGGAGACCCAGTACTTC. Translation: CASSLLAGRGETQYF.

As DNA, the CDR3 is TGTGCCAGCAGCTTAATGCCCCCGGCGGGGGGCAACGTTGAGCAGTACTTC. Amino acids: CASSLMPPAGGNVEQYF. The V call is TRBV11-2, the J call TRBJ2-7, with 8 bases that match TRBD2. With V trimmed by 2 bases and J by 7 bases, 16 bases remained unmatched. This CDR3 comprises 17 residues. CDR1 is SGHAT and CDR2 is FQNNGV in the germline V gene.

The genes are TRBV9 and TRBJ1-1, with D tentatively TRBD1 (5 bases). Between the trimmed V and J ends, which lost 4 bases and 0 bases, there was a span of 7 bases. Germline values: CDR1 SGDLS, CDR2 YYNGEE. The CDR3 has 13 residues. Here the CDR3 reads CASSSTVNTEAFF. In DNA form, the CDR3 reads TGTGCCAGCAGCTCGACAGTGAACACTGAAGCTTTCTTT.

The V and J genes are TRBV28 and TRBJ2-7, with a possible D match to TRBD1 (6 bases). The CDR3 is 15 amino acids. Germline lookup yields CDR1 MDHEN and CDR2 SYDVKM. V lost 6 bases and J lost 5, with 20 bases in between. The CDR3 loop is CASSRRGQVFNEQYF. CDR3 nucleotide sequence: TGTGCCAGCAGCCGCAGGGGACAAGTGTTTAACGAGCAGTACTTC.

The chain links TRBV7-6 to TRBJ2-1; no firm D call. The CDR3 contains 19 residues. V was shortened by 0 bases and J by 5 bases, with 23 bases between the two germline ends. Per the germline V gene, CDR1 is SGHVS and CDR2 is FNYEAQ. The CDR3 here is CASSLAVDHGLIENNEQFF. CDR3 sequence (DNA): TGTGCCAGCAGCTTAGCCGTCGATCACGGCCTTATCGAGAACAATGAGCAGTTCTTC.

This clone occurred a few times. V usage is TRBV10-3 and J usage is TRBJ2-1; D call uncertain. The V gene's germline CDR1 is ENHRY and CDR2 SYGVKD. This CDR3 has 12 amino acids. V was trimmed by 8 bases and J by 3 bases, leaving 8 bases between them. CDR3 residues: CAIGWDYNEQFF. The CDR3, as DNA: TGTGCCATCGGATGGGACTACAATGAGCAGTTCTTC.

The J gene is TRBJ2-1, the V gene TRBV28; TRBD2 is a possible D gene (5 bases). V shed 7 bases and J shed 6 bases, with 28 bases lying between them. The CDR3 runs 18 residues. Germline loops: CDR1 MDHEN, CDR2 SYDVKM. DNA for the CDR3: TGTGCCAGCACCATCCGCTCACGGCGGATACCAAGCGGCAATGAGCAGTTCTTC. It specifies CASTIRSRRIPSGNEQFF.

As for this clone: This specimen includes other DNA sequences encoding the same CDR3. V usage is TRBV7-9 and J usage is TRBJ2-7, with 7 positions matching TRBD1. The germline gives CDR1 SEHNR, CDR2 FQNEAQ (reference sequence). V trimming: 5 bases; J trimming: 0 bases; junction bases outside the gene matches: 4. The CDR3 runs 14 residues. The CDR3 sequence: CASSPGDSSYEQYF. The CDR3 DNA sequence: TGTGCCAGCAGCCCCGGGGACAGCTCCTACGAGCAGTACTTC. Variable domain in full (rest from reference TRBV7-9 and TRBJ2-7): DTGVSQNPRHKITKRGQNVTFRCDPISEHNRLYWYRQTLGQGPEFLTYFQNEAQLEKSRLLSDRFSAERPKGSFSTLEIQRTEQGDSAMYLCASSPGDSSYEQYFGPGTRLTVT.

This clone was counted once. The chain has TRBV16 and TRBJ2-1; D remains ambiguous. Germline-derived CDR1 and CDR2 are KGHSY and FQNENV. The CDR3 sequence is 15 residues long. Trimming took 0 bases from V and 0 from J, leaving 6 bases between them. The chain's CDR3 is CASSQSRSSYNEQFF. In DNA, the CDR3 is TGTGCCAGCAGCCAATCGCGAAGCTCCTACAATGAGCAGTTCTTC.

This rearrangement joins TRBV7-8 to TRBJ1-4, with D unresolved. This CDR3 spans 13 amino acids. V lost 5 bases to trimming and J lost 11 bases, with 15 bases between them. Germline V gene lookup returns CDR1 SGHVS and CDR2 FQNEAQ. CDR3 protein: CASSPGLTHKLFF. In nucleotides, the CDR3 is TGTGCCAGCAGCCCGGGCCTCACCCATAAACTGTTTTTT.

This clone has just one count. The CDR3 loop is CASSTDWGVNTEAFF. CDR3 sequence (DNA): TGTGCCAGCAGCACGGATTGGGGGGTCAACACTGAAGCTTTCTTT. The chain uses TRBV5-6 and TRBJ1-1; a possible D gene is TRBD1 (5 bases). Trimming removed 4 bases from V and 2 bases from J, with 15 bases in between. The germline CDR1 and CDR2 sequences are SGHDT and YYEEEE. The CDR3 has 15 amino acids. Supplemented by reference TRBV5-6 and TRBJ1-1, the full variable domain reads DAGVTQSPTHLIKTRGQQVTLRCSPKSGHDTVSWYQQALGQGPQFIFQYYEEEERQRGNFPDRFSGHQFPNYSSELNVNALLLGDSALYLCASSTDWGVNTEAFFGQGTRLTVV.

V is TRBV4-3 and J is TRBJ2-7; 9 nucleotides match TRBD2. Germline CDR1 and CDR2: LGHNA and YSLEER. V was pared by 0 bases and J by 3 bases, with 3 bases of the junction left unmatched. The CDR3 length is 15 residues. CDR3 sequence (DNA): TGCGCCAGCAGCCAAGAATTTAGCGGGAGCTACGAGCAGTACTTC. This gives the protein CASSQEFSGSYEQYF.

The rearrangement links TRBV28 to TRBJ2-7; D uncertain. CDR1 is MDHEN, CDR2 SYDVKM, per germline. V lost 3 bases, J lost 2 bases, and 14 bases lay in between. This CDR3 has 15 residues. The CDR3 reads CASSFSRILAYEQYF. CDR3 nucleotide sequence: TGTGCCAGCAGTTTTTCACGGATCCTCGCCTACGAGCAGTACTTC.

As concerns this clone: Other DNA sequences in this specimen translate into the identical CDR3. The genes are TRBV27 and TRBJ2-7; tentative D call: TRBD2 (6 bases). The germline CDR1 and CDR2 sequences are MNHEY and SMNVEV (reference sequence). V lost 5 bases, J lost 5 bases, and 10 bases lay in between. CDR3 size: 12 residues. CDR3 residues: CASSGGTHEQYF. In DNA form, the CDR3 reads TGTGCCAGCAGTGGCGGGACCCACGAGCAGTACTTC.

Only a few counts were recorded for this clone. The rearrangement uses TRBV7-9 and TRBJ1-2; no definite D call. Germline V gives CDR1 SEHNR, CDR2 FQNEAQ (reference sequence). The V and J ends lost 3 bases and 8 bases respectively, with 10 bases between them. The CDR3 totals 12 residues. The CDR3 region is CASSLASRGYTF. In nucleotides, the CDR3 is TGTGCCAGCAGCTTGGCCTCTCGAGGCTACACCTTC.

J is TRBJ2-1 and V is TRBV5-1, with D possibly TRBD1 on 5 matching bases. This CDR3 has 19 residues. Germline-derived CDR1 and CDR2 are SGHRS and YFSETQ. Deletions cut 3 bases from V and 0 bases from J, with 22 bases between. CDR3 bases: TGCGCCAGCAGCTCGACAGTTGATTTCGTCTCGAGCTCCTACAATGAGCAGTTCTTC. Translated: CASSSTVDFVSSSYNEQFF. Together with reference TRBV5-1 and TRBJ2-1, the CDR3 gives the full variable domain: KAGVTQTPRYLIKTRGQQVTLSCSPISGHRSVSWYQQTPGQGLQFLFEYFSETQRNKGNFPGRFSGRQFSNSRSEMNVSTLELGDSALYLCASSSTVDFVSSSYNEQFFGPGTRLTVL.

About this clone itself: In the same sample, other DNA sequences code for this CDR3. The genes are TRBV27 and TRBJ2-3, with TRBD1 matching 9 bases. CDR3 length equals 15 residues. The J segment lost 5 bases and the V segment lost 4 bases, leaving 7 bases of the junction unmatched. Germline-derived CDR1 and CDR2 are MNHEY and SMNVEV (reference sequence). The CDR3 region is CASSSTGTGRDTQYF. For the CDR3, the DNA is TGTGCCAGCAGTTCAACAGGGACAGGGAGAGATACGCAGTATTTT.

The V call is TRBV25-1, the J call TRBJ2-1; unclear D gene. CDR1 and CDR2 from the germline V gene are MGHDK and SYGVNS. V dropped 2 bases and J dropped 4 bases, with 6 bases sitting between them. The CDR3 totals 13 residues. In nucleotides, the CDR3 is TGTGCCAGCAGTGAAAGCCGGTACAATGAGCAGTTCTTC. Residues: CASSESRYNEQFF.

This sequence joins TRBV7-2 and TRBJ2-5; 7 nucleotides match TRBD1. V shed 5 bases, J shed 5 bases, and the junction held 8 bases outside the gene matches. The CDR3 length is 14 residues. Germline-derived CDR1 and CDR2 are SGHTA and FQGNSA. CDR3 amino acids: CASSPYIQGETQYF. The DNA for the CDR3 is TGTGCCAGCAGCCCCTACATACAGGGGGAGACCCAGTACTTC.

The rearrangement uses TRBV29-1 and TRBJ1-2; no reliable D call. V lost 1 base and J lost 7, with 16 bases in between. Germline CDR1 SQVTM, CDR2 ANQGSEA. The CDR3 is 14 amino acids. CDR3 bases: TGCAGCGTTGAAGGTCTACTAAGATTCGGTGGCTACACCTTC. Its protein product is CSVEGLLRFGGYTF. Drawing the rest from reference TRBV29-1 and TRBJ1-2, the complete variable domain is SAVISQKPSRDICQRGTSLTIQCQVDSQVTMMFWYRQQPGQSLTLIATANQGSEATYESGFVIDKFPISRPNLTFSTLTVSNMSPEDSSIYLCSVEGLLRFGGYTFGSGTRLTVV.

The chain combines TRBV10-2 with TRBJ1-2, with 10 bases matching TRBD1. The CDR3 totals 18 residues. The germline gives CDR1 WSHSY, CDR2 SAAADI. With 3 bases clipped from V and 4 bases from J, the junction kept 14 bases outside the gene matches. The CDR3 region has the DNA TGCGCCAGCAGTGAATATCGGACAGGGGGAGAAGTGGGCTATGGCTACACCTTC. Translating gives CASSEYRTGGEVGYGYTF.

This clone occurred once. This chain connects TRBV5-1 to TRBJ2-7; TRBD2 aligns across 11 bases. Unmatched junction bases numbered 1, after V lost 2 bases and J lost 0 bases. The germline CDR1 and CDR2 sequences are SGHRS and YFSETQ. CDR3 length equals 15 residues. CDR3 amino acids: CASSLLAGDSYEQYF. In nucleotides, the CDR3 is TGCGCCAGCAGCTTACTAGCGGGGGACTCCTACGAGCAGTACTTC.

The genes are TRBV7-3 and TRBJ2-3; TRBD2 matches at 9 bases. The V gene's germline CDR1 is SGHTA and CDR2 FQGTGA. With 7 bases clipped from V and 2 bases from J, the junction kept 4 bases outside the gene matches. This CDR3 is built from 14 residues. The CDR3 nucleotides read TGTGCCAGCACTGCGGGAGGGGTCACAGATACGCAGTATTTT. Translation: CASTAGGVTDTQYF.

The chain employs TRBV5-1 and TRBJ2-5, with TRBD1 identical over 7 bases. Germline assignment: CDR1 SGHRS and CDR2 YFSETQ. V dropped 4 bases and J dropped 2; count of bases not matched to a gene: 5. This CDR3 is built from 14 residues. The CDR3 nucleotides read TGCGCCAGCAGCAAGACAGGGTCACAAGAGACCCAGTACTTC. Encoded protein: CASSKTGSQETQYF.

This chain uses TRBV9 with TRBJ2-7; D remains unclear. Trimming cost V 0 bases and J 5 bases, with 12 bases left between them. Germline V gene lookup returns CDR1 SGDLS and CDR2 YYNGEE. This CDR3 has 14 amino acids. The CDR3: CASSVGIVTDEQYF. DNA for the CDR3: TGTGCCAGCAGCGTAGGCATAGTAACGGACGAGCAGTACTTC.

J is TRBJ1-3 and V is TRBV27, with 9 bases matching TRBD1. Germline values: CDR1 MNHEY, CDR2 SMNVEV (reference sequence). With V trimmed by 6 bases and J by 4 bases, 7 bases remained unmatched. The CDR3 consists of 15 residues. The CDR3 reads CASRQQGAFGNTIYF. For the CDR3, the DNA is TGTGCCAGCAGACAACAGGGGGCTTTCGGAAACACCATATATTTT.

This rearrangement joins TRBV4-1 to TRBJ1-1; TRBD1 is a possible D gene (5 bases). The V gene's germline CDR1 is MGHRA and CDR2 YSYEKL. The CDR3 contains 13 residues. The ends were cut back, 1 base at V and 6 bases at J, with 9 bases in the middle. The CDR3 nucleotides are TGCGCCAGCAGCCAAGTGGGGGACTCTGAAGCTTTCTTT. Translating it yields CASSQVGDSEAFF.

The chain recombines TRBV9 with TRBJ2-5; possibly TRBD2 for D (6 bases). Looked up from germline, CDR1 is SGDLS and CDR2 is YYNGEE. Trimming removed 3 bases at V and 4 bases at J, with 13 bases between. This CDR3 is 14 amino acids long. CDR3 protein: CASSGGDSGETQYF. The CDR3 DNA reads TGTGCCAGCAGCGGGGGGGATTCGGGAGAGACCCAGTACTTC.